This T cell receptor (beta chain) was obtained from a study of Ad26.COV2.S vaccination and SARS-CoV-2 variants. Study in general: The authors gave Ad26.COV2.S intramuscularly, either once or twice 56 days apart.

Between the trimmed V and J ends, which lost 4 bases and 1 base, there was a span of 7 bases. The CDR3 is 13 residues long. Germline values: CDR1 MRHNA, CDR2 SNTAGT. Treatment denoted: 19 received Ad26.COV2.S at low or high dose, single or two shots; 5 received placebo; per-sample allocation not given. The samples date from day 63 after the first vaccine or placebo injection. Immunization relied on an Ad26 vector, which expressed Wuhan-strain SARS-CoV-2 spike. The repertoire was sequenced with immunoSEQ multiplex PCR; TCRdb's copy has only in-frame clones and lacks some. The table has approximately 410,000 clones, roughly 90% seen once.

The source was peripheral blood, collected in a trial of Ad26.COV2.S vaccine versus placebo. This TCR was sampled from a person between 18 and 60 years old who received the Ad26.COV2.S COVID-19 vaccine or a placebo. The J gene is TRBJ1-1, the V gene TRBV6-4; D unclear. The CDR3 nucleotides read TGTGCCAGCAGTGCCACCGAGAACACTGAAGCTTTCTTT. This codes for CASSATENTEAFF.